This T cell receptor (beta chain) appears in the sequencing data of a study of regulatory T cells in long-lasting Graves disease. CDR3-region Arm-PCR and iRepertoire HTBI primers produced the TCR beta libraries. TCRdb reprocessed the multiplex PCR reads with MiXCR, giving one entry per CDR3 protein. The table shows 440,000 or so distinct CDR3 sequences, with 16% occurring only once. The time point: newly diagnosed GD, antithyroid drugs for less than 3 months. Extracted PBMC RNA gave rise to the TCR library. The same sample was also used in a study of T cells in Graves' hyperthyroidism and ophthalmopathy. That source notes: Classification by a 13 V-J model distinguished ophthalmopathy from stable hyperthyroidism.

The specimen was peripheral blood mononuclear cells (PBMCs), collected at new diagnosis, from a patient treated with antithyroid drugs. This receptor was obtained from a woman aged 25 to 39 with Graves disease.

The CDR3 coding sequence is TGTGCCAGCAGCTTACTAGCGGAGTCGGGCACAGATACGCAGTATTTT. It is translated as CASSLLAESGTDTQYF. This chain links TRBV7-9 with TRBJ2-3; 7 nucleotides agree with TRBD2. V lost 2 bases to trimming and J lost 1 base; unmatched junction nucleotides: 6. This CDR3 spans 16 amino acids. CDR1 SEHNR and CDR2 FQNEAQ come from the germline V gene (reference sequence).